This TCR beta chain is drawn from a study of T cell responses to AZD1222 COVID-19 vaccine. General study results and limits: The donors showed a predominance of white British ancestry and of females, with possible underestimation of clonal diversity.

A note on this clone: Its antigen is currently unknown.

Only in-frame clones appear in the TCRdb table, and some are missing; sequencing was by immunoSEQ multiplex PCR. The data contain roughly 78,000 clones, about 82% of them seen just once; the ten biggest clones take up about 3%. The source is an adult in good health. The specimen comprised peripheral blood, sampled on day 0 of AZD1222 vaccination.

CDR3 nucleotides: TGTGCCAGCAGTTACTCGCGGGTCAGCACAGATACGCAGTATTTT. This sequence encodes CASSYSRVSTDTQYF. The gene calls are TRBV6-5 and TRBJ2-3; a weak D match, TRBD2 (5 bases). There are 15 residues in the CDR3. Germline CDR1 reads MNHEY; CDR2 reads SVGAGI. Trimming removed 0 bases from V and 0 bases from J, with 7 bases in between.